One sample yielded the 5 T cell receptor beta chains listed below, sequenced in a study of blood T cell repertoires in COVID-19. Produced via immunoSEQ multiplex PCR; TCRdb's table is partial and in-frame only. The repertoire holds around 290,000 clones, with 88% as singletons. The sample was PBMCs or T cells enriched from blood (not recorded which). The receptors here all came from a woman in her 30s who had recovered from COVID-19.

This sequence joins TRBV18 and TRBJ1-5; D is perhaps TRBD1 (5 bases). This CDR3 is 15 amino acids long. Trimming stripped 6 bases from V and 2 bases from J, with 14 bases between. CDR1 and CDR2 from the germline V gene are KGHSH and LQKENI. This CDR3 reads CASSLGGTGNQPQHF. As DNA, the CDR3 is TGTGCCAGCTCCCTCGGGGGGACCGGCAATCAGCCCCAGCATTTT.

This rearrangement joins TRBV4-1 to TRBJ2-7; TRBD1 aligns across 11 bases. Germline V gene lookup returns CDR1 MGHRA and CDR2 YSYEKL. The CDR3 spans 19 residues. V trimming: 2 bases; J trimming: 1 base; junction bases outside the gene matches: 13. The CDR3 DNA is TGCGCCAGCAGCCAATTTGGACAGGGGGCAGGTGCTATTTCCTACGAGCAGTACTTC. Translating gives CASSQFGQGAGAISYEQYF.

The chain is built from TRBV27 and TRBJ2-7; tentative D call: TRBD2 (6 bases). V was shortened by 3 bases and J by 0 bases, with 12 bases between the two germline ends. Germline V gives CDR1 MNHEY, CDR2 SMNVEV (reference sequence). The CDR3 extends over 15 amino acids. The CDR3, as DNA: TGTGCCAGCAGTTTTAATGGGGGGAGCTCCTACGAGCAGTACTTC. Amino acids: CASSFNGGSSYEQYF.

In nucleotides, the CDR3 is TGTGCCAGCAGCGTAGGAGGAAGTAGCAATCAGCCCCAGCATTTT. The encoded protein is CASSVGGSSNQPQHF. The chain links TRBV9 to TRBJ1-5; D unclear. V lost 0 bases and J lost 0, with 7 bases in between. The CDR3 totals 15 residues. CDR1 and CDR2 from the germline V gene are SGDLS and YYNGEE. Drawing the rest from reference TRBV9 and TRBJ1-5, the complete variable domain is DSGVTQTPKHLITATGQRVTLRCSPRSGDLSVYWYQQSLDQGLQFLIQYYNGEERAKGNILERFSAQQFPDLHSELNLSSLELGDSALYFCASSVGGSSNQPQHFGDGTRLSIL.

This clone was recorded only once. This chain uses TRBV5-1 with TRBJ2-3; possibly TRBD2 for D (5 bases). With 4 bases removed from V and 2 bases from J, the gap between germline ends came to 17 bases. Germline V gives CDR1 SGHRS, CDR2 YFSETQ. CDR3 length: 16 amino acids. CDR3 sequence: CASSPNLAYYTDTQYF. The CDR3 coding sequence is TGCGCCAGCAGCCCAAACCTAGCTTATTACACAGATACGCAGTATTTT.